The rows below give T cell receptor beta chains drawn from one sample of a study of T cell responses to AZD1222 COVID-19 vaccine. Here immunoSEQ multiplex PCR was the method, and the copy in TCRdb shows in-frame clones only, minus some. This sample yields around 86,000 clones, of which around 89% are seen a single time; 8.4% belongs to the top ten. Specimen: peripheral blood, collected on day 0 of AZD1222 vaccination. The receptors stem from an adult in good health. CDR3s include the opening cysteine and the closing phenylalanine or tryptophan. A D gene is named only where the DNA matches it firmly. The listing skips clone size in some rows; elsewhere it reads once, few, many or a size class.

d_gene: TRBD1
v_gene: TRBV6-5
abundance: -
j_gene: TRBJ1-2
len: 16
CDR3nt: TGTGCCAGCAGTTACGGGGGACAGGGCGGTTTGTATGGCTACACCTTC
CDR3aa: CASSYGGQGGLYGYTF

d_gene: TRBD1
v_gene: TRBV19
abundance: -
j_gene: TRBJ2-7
len: 14
CDR3nt: TGTGCCAGTAGCCGGACAGGACAGACCTACGAGCAGTACTTC
CDR3aa: CASSRTGQTYEQYF

d_gene: TRBD1
v_gene: TRBV29-1
abundance: -
j_gene: TRBJ2-7
len: 13
CDR3nt: TGCAGCGTTTATGACAGGGGTCCCTACGAGCAGTACTTC
CDR3aa: CSVYDRGPYEQYF

d_gene: TRBD1
v_gene: TRBV7-8
abundance: few
j_gene: TRBJ2-7
len: 14
CDR3nt: TGTGCCAGCAGCTCCCGGGACAGTCCCTACGAGCAGTACTTC
CDR3aa: CASSSRDSPYEQYF

d_gene: TRBD1
v_gene: TRBV4-3
abundance: -
j_gene: TRBJ1-2
len: 13
CDR3nt: TGCGCCAGTCGAGGCGACAGGGGGCAAGGCTACACCTTC
CDR3aa: CASRGDRGQGYTF

d_gene: -
v_gene: TRBV7-2
abundance: -
j_gene: TRBJ2-1
len: 15
CDR3nt: TGTGCCAGCAGCTTAGGTACAGGTTTAGGCAATGAGCAGTTCTTC
CDR3aa: CASSLGTGLGNEQFF

d_gene: -
v_gene: TRBV9
abundance: -
j_gene: TRBJ2-2
len: 16
CDR3nt: TGTGCCAGCAGCGTATTTTTCGGGGCCTCTGGCGGGGAGCTGTTTTTT
CDR3aa: CASSVFFGASGGELFF

d_gene: -
v_gene: TRBV6-6
abundance: -
j_gene: TRBJ1-2
len: 16
CDR3nt: TGTGCCAGCAGTTACTCGGACGTCGGACGAACGGCTGGCTACACCTTC
CDR3aa: CASSYSDVGRTAGYTF

d_gene: TRBD1
v_gene: TRBV5-5
abundance: -
j_gene: TRBJ1-1
len: 18
CDR3nt: TGTGCCAGCAGCTTGAGGACAGGGGCTACCGTTGTCTTCACTGAAGCTTTCTTT
CDR3aa: CASSLRTGATVVFTEAFF

d_gene: -
v_gene: TRBV14
abundance: -
j_gene: TRBJ1-1
len: 13
CDR3nt: TGTGCCAGCAGCCCGTCAATCAACACTGAAGCTTTCTTT
CDR3aa: CASSPSINTEAFF

d_gene: -
v_gene: TRBV27
abundance: -
j_gene: TRBJ1-1
len: 11
CDR3nt: TGTGCCAGCAGTCAGAACACTGAAGCTTTCTTT
CDR3aa: CASSQNTEAFF

d_gene: -
v_gene: TRBV5-5
abundance: few
j_gene: TRBJ1-1
len: 13
CDR3nt: TGTGCCAGCTTCCTTTCGGGGAACACTGAAGCTTTCTTT
CDR3aa: CASFLSGNTEAFF

d_gene: TRBD1
v_gene: TRBV5-6
abundance: few
j_gene: TRBJ1-2
len: 18
CDR3nt: TGTGCCAGCAGCTCCTTCACCCCTACCGGGACAGGGAACGGAGGCTACACCTTC
CDR3aa: CASSSFTPTGTGNGGYTF

d_gene: TRBD1
v_gene: TRBV24-1
abundance: -
j_gene: TRBJ2-6
len: 16
CDR3nt: TGTGCCACCAGTGATTTGACAGGGGTTGGGGCCAACGTCCTGACTTTC
CDR3aa: CATSDLTGVGANVLTF

d_gene: -
v_gene: TRBV18
abundance: -
j_gene: TRBJ2-7
len: 14
CDR3nt: TGTGCCAGCTCGCCCGACAGGAGCTCCTACGAGCAGTACTTC
CDR3aa: CASSPDRSSYEQYF

d_gene: TRBD1
v_gene: TRBV5-4
abundance: -
j_gene: TRBJ1-2
len: 15
CDR3nt: TGTGCCAGCAGTTATGGACAGGAGTCTAACTATGGCTACACCTTC
CDR3aa: CASSYGQESNYGYTF

d_gene: TRBD2
v_gene: TRBV14
abundance: once
j_gene: TRBJ2-3
len: 20
CDR3nt: TGTGCCAGCAGCCAAGTTCGAGCGAGCGGGGGGGCGTTTGCCACAGATACGCAGTATTTT
CDR3aa: CASSQVRASGGAFATDTQYF

d_gene: TRBD1
v_gene: TRBV6-1
abundance: -
j_gene: TRBJ1-1
len: 18
CDR3nt: TGTGCCAGCAGTGCCGGACAGGGGTGGGCTCTTGTGAACACTGAAGCTTTCTTT
CDR3aa: CASSAGQGWALVNTEAFF

d_gene: -
v_gene: TRBV5-5
abundance: -
j_gene: TRBJ2-3
len: 12
CDR3nt: TGTGCCAGCAGCTTGGATGGAAATACGCAGTATTTT
CDR3aa: CASSLDGNTQYF

d_gene: TRBD1
v_gene: TRBV18
abundance: -
j_gene: TRBJ1-1
len: 17
CDR3nt: TGTGCCAGCTCATCCGGGACAGGGGGCAGGTGGAACACTGAAGCTTTCTTT
CDR3aa: CASSSGTGGRWNTEAFF

d_gene: TRBD1
v_gene: TRBV19
abundance: once
j_gene: TRBJ1-1
len: 15
CDR3nt: TGTGCCAGTAGTATTCGGGACAGGGGCTACACTGAAGCTTTCTTT
CDR3aa: CASSIRDRGYTEAFF